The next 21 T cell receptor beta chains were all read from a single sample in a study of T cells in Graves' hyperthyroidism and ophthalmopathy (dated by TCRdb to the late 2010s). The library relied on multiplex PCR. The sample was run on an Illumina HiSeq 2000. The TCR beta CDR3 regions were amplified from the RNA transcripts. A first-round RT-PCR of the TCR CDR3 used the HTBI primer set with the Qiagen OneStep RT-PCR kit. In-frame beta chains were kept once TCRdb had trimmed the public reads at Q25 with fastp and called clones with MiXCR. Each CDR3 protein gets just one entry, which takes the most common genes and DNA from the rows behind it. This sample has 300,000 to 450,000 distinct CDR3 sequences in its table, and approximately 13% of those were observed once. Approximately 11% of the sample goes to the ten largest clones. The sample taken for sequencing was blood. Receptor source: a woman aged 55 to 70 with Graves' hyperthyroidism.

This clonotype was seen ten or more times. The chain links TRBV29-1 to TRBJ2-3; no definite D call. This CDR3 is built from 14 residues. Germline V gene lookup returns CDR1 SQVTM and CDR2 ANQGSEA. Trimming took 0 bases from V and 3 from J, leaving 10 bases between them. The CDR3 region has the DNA TGCAGCGTTGAAGAAGGTCTCTCTACAGATACGCAGTATTTT. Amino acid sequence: CSVEEGLSTDTQYF.

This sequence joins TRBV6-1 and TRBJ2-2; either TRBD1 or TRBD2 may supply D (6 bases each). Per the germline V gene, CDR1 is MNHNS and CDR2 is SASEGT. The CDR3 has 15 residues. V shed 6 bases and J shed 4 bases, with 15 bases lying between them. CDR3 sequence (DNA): TGTGCCAGCAGAGGGGGGTTAGGGTTCACCGGGGAGCTGTTTTTT. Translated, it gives CASRGGLGFTGELFF.

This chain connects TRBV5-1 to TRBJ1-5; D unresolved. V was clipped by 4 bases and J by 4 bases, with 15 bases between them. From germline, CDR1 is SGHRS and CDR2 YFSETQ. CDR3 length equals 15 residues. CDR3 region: CASSPRSGGNQPQHF. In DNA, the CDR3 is TGCGCCAGCAGCCCCAGATCCGGAGGGAATCAGCCCCAGCATTTT.

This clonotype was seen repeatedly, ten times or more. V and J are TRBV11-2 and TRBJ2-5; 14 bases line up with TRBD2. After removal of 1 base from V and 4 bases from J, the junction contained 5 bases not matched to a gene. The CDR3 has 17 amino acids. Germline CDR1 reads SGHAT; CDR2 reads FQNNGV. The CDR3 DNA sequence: TGTGCCAGCAGCTTAGGTGTGGGACTAGCGGGAGTAGAGACCCAGTACTTC. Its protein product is CASSLGVGLAGVETQYF.

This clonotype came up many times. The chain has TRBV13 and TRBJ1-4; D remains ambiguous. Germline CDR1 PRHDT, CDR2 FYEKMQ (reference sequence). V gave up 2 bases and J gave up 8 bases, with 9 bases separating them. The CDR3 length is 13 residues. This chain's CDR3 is CASSLRSGEKLFF. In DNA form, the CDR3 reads TGTGCCAGCAGCTTACGATCGGGGGAAAAACTGTTTTTT.

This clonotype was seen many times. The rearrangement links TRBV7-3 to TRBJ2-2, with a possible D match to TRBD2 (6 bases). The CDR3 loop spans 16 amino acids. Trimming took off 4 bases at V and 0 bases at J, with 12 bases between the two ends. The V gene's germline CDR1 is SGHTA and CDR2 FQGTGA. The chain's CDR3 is CASSSKRATNTGELFF. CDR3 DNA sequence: TGTGCCAGCAGCTCGAAGCGGGCCACGAACACCGGGGAGCTGTTTTTT.

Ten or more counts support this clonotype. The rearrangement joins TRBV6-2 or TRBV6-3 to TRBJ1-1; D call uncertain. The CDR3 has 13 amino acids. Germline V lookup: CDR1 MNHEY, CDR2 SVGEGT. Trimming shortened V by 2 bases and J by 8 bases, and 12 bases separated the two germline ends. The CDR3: CASSYQVPTEAFF. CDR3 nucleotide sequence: TGTGCCAGCAGTTACCAGGTTCCGACCGAAGCTTTCTTT.

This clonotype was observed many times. The CDR3 loop reads CASSRSGLANEQYF. CDR3 in DNA: TGTGCCAGCAGCCGCTCGGGACTAGCGAACGAGCAGTACTTC. V and J are TRBV3-1 and TRBJ2-7; the match to TRBD2 covers 10 bases. The trim removed 4 bases at V and 5 bases at J, leaving 5 bases unmatched. Germline-derived CDR1 and CDR2 are LGHDT and YNNKEL (reference sequence). This CDR3 is 14 amino acids long.

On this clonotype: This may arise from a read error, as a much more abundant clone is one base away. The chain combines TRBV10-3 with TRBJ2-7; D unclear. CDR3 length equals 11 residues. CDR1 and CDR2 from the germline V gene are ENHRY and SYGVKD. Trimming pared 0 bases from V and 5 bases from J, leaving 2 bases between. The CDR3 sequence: CAISESHEQYF. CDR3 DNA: TGTGCCATCAGTGAGTCCCACGAGCAGTACTTC.

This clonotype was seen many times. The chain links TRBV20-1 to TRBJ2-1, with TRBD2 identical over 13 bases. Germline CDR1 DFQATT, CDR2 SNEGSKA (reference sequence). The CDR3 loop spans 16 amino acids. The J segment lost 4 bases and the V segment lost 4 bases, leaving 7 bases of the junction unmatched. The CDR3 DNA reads TGCAGTGCTAAGGGACTAGCGGGAATTGCTTACAATGAGCAGTTCTTC. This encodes CSAKGLAGIAYNEQFF.

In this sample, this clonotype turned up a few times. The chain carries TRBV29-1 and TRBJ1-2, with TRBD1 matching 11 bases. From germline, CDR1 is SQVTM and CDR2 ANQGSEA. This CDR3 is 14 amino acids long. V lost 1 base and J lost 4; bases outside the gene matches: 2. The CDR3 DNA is TGCAGCGTTGAAGGGGGACAGGGGGTCTATGGCTACACCTTC. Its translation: CSVEGGQGVYGYTF. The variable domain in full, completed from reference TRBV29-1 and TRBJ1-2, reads SAVISQKPSRDICQRGTSLTIQCQVDSQVTMMFWYRQQPGQSLTLIATANQGSEATYESGFVIDKFPISRPNLTFSTLTVSNMSPEDSSIYLCSVEGGQGVYGYTFGSGTRLTVV.

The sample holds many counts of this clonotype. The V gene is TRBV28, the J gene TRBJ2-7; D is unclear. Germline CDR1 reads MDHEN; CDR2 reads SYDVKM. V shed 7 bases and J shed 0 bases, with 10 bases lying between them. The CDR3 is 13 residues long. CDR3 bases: TGTGCCAGCACGGAGAGGAGCTCCTACGAGCAGTACTTC. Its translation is CASTERSSYEQYF.

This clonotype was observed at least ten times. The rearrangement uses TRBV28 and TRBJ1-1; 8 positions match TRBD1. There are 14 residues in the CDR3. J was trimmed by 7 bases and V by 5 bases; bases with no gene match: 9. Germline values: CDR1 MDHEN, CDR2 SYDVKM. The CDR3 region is CASSTRTGWGEAFF. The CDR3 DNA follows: TGTGCCAGCAGTACGCGGACAGGGTGGGGTGAAGCTTTCTTT.

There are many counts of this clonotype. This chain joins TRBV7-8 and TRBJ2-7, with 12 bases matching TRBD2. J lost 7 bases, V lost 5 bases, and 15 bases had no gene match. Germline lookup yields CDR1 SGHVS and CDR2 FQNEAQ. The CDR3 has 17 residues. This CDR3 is CASSARLAGERVGEQYF. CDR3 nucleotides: TGTGCCAGCAGCGCCAGACTAGCGGGAGAGCGAGTGGGAGAGCAGTACTTC.

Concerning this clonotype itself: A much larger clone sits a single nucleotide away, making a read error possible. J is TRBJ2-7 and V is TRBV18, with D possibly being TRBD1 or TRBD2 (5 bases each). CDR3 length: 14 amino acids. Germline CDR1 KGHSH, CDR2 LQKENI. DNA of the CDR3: TGTGCCAGCCCACCCCGAGGGGCGATGTACGAGCAGTACTTC. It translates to CASPPRGAMYEQYF.

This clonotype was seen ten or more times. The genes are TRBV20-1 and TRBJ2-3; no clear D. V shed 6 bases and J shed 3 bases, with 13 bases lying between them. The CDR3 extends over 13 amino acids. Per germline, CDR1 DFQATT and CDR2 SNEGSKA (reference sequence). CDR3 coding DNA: TGCAGTGCCTCTGTTGTGGGGACAGATACGCAGTATTTT. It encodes CSASVVGTDTQYF.

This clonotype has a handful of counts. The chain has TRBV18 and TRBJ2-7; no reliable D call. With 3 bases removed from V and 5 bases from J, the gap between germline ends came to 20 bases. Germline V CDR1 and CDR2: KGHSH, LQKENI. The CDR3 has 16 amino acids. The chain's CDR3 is CASSPSVVRASDEQYF. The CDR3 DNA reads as TGTGCCAGCTCACCCTCCGTTGTAAGGGCGTCGGACGAGCAGTACTTC.

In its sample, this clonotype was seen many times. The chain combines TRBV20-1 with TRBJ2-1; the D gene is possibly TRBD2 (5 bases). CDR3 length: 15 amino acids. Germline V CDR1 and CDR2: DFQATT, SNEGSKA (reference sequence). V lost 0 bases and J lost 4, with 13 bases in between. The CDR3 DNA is TGCAGTGCTAGAGATCGGGCGGGCCGTTACAATGAGCAGTTCTTC. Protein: CSARDRAGRYNEQFF.

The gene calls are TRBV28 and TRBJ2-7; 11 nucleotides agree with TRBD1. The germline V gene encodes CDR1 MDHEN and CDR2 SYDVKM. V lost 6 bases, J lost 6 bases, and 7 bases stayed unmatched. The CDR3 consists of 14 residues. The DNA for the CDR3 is TGTGCCAGCAGCCAGACCGGGACAGGGGGCGAGCAGTACTTC. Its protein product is CASSQTGTGGEQYF.

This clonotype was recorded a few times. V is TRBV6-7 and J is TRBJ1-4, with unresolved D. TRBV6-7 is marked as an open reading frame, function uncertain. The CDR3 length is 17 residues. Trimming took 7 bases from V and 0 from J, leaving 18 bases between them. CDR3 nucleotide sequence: TGTGCCAGCATCGTACCTGGAGGATTCGCAACTAATGAAAAACTGTTTTTT. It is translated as CASIVPGGFATNEKLFF.

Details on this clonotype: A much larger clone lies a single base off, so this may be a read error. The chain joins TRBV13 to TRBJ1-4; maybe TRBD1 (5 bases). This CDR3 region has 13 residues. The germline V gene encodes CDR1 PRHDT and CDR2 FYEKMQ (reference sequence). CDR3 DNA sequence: TGTGCCAGCAGCTTACGATCGGGGGAAAAACTGCTTTTT. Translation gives CASSLRSGEKLLF.